The 28 T cell receptor beta chains below were found in one sample sequenced in a study of T cells expressing NK-cell markers. TCRdb re-called the 5' RACE reads, yielding one record per CDR3 amino acid sequence without DNA. The sample table sets out about 400,000 distinct CDR3 sequences. What was sequenced was blood T cells: a sorted CD56 or NKG2C T cell subset, CD4+ or CD8+ T cells, or bulk PBMC T cells (not recorded which). These receptors were taken from a woman between 50 and 59 years old in good health.

The chain recombines TRBV7-9 with TRBJ1-6; TCRdb's D gene call, TRBD1, goes unchecked for lack of DNA. Germline-derived CDR1 and CDR2 are SEHNR and FQNEAQ (reference sequence). The CDR3 sequence is 16 residues long. The CDR3 loop reads CASRLVSGVPRSPLHF.

This chain joins TRBV11-2 and TRBJ2-3; TCRdb gives TRBD2 as the D gene, but with no DNA this cannot be confirmed. This CDR3 contains 17 residues. Looked up from germline, CDR1 is SGHAT and CDR2 is FQNNGV. CDR3 sequence reads: CASSPGRLGAGTDTQYF.

The chain combines TRBV19 with TRBJ2-1; TCRdb's assignment of TRBD1 cannot be checked, as there is no DNA. The germline V gene encodes CDR1 LNHDA and CDR2 SQIVND (reference sequence). The CDR3 runs to 14 residues. This CDR3 reads CASKGGTIYNEQFF.

This chain links TRBV2 with TRBJ1-1. The CDR3 is made up of 15 amino acids. The germline gives CDR1 SNHLY, CDR2 FYNNEI. The CDR3 loop is CASIRRARGGTEAFF.

CDR3 region: CASVHTGQTYNEQFF. The chain combines TRBV12-5 with TRBJ2-1; TCRdb's D gene call, TRBD1, goes unchecked for lack of DNA. Germline V gene lookup returns CDR1 LGHNT and CDR2 FRNRAP. CDR3 length: 15 amino acids.

V gene TRBV7-2 combines with J gene TRBJ2-2; the D gene TCRdb calls, TRBD2, cannot be checked with no DNA. Germline assignment: CDR1 SGHTA and CDR2 FQGNSA. The CDR3 is 16 residues long. CDR3 in amino acids: CASTLTGTAYTGELFF.

V and J are TRBV24-1 and TRBJ2-1. The CDR3 contains 13 residues. Germline loops: CDR1 KGHDR, CDR2 SFDVKD. This CDR3 is CATSDFATDEQFF.

The rearrangement joins TRBV5-1 to TRBJ2-7; TCRdb's D call, TRBD1, is unchecked because there is no DNA. The germline gives CDR1 SGHRS, CDR2 YFSETQ. The CDR3 runs 14 residues. The CDR3 reads CASSGSGAAYEQYF.

This chain links TRBV6-5 with TRBJ2-6; there is no DNA to check the TCRdb D call of TRBD1. Germline V CDR1 and CDR2: MNHEY, SVGAGI. This CDR3 contains 18 residues. This CDR3 is CASIDRGTAVSGANVLTF.

The gene calls are TRBV4-1 and TRBJ2-7; absent DNA, TCRdb's TRBD1 call cannot be checked. CDR1 is MGHRA and CDR2 is YSYEKL in the germline V gene. CDR3 length: 15 residues. The CDR3 sequence: CASSQAGTYTYEQYF.

This sequence joins TRBV28 and TRBJ1-5; TCRdb's D call of TRBD1 is untestable without DNA. Germline V gene data show CDR1 as MDHEN and CDR2 as SYDVKM. The CDR3 contains 16 residues. The CDR3 loop reads CAITLGGGLFRQPQHF.

V and J are TRBV6-1 and TRBJ1-2; the TCRdb call, TRBD1, lacks DNA for checking. The CDR3 sequence is 12 residues long. CDR1 MNHNS and CDR2 SASEGT come from the germline V gene. CDR3 residues: CASRRQGYGYTF.

This chain links TRBV29-1 with TRBJ2-3; TCRdb calls TRBD1, which cannot be checked without DNA. Germline CDR1 reads SQVTM; CDR2 reads ANQGSEA. This CDR3 has 15 amino acids. This CDR3 is CSAKQGGASTDTQYF.

This sequence joins TRBV20-1 and TRBJ2-3; TCRdb designates TRBD2, a call that cannot be tested without DNA. CDR1 is DFQATT, CDR2 SNEGSKA, per germline (reference sequence). The length of the CDR3 is 17 residues. The CDR3 here is CSASRPSGPSGADTQYF.

J is TRBJ2-1 and V is TRBV19; TCRdb's D call of TRBD1 is untestable without DNA. Germline assignment: CDR1 LNHDA and CDR2 SQIVND (reference sequence). This CDR3 is 17 amino acids long. CDR3 protein: CASSTSPGQGDDNEQFF.

The chain couples TRBV12-3 or TRBV12-4 to TRBJ2-1; the TRBD1 assignment by TCRdb is unverifiable without DNA. The CDR3 is made up of 16 amino acids. Here the CDR3 reads CASSLSYAGRYNEQFF.

The genes are TRBV29-1 and TRBJ1-1. Germline-derived CDR1 and CDR2 are SQVTM and ANQGSEA. The CDR3 totals 12 residues. This CDR3 is CSVQTDIPSAFF.

V usage is TRBV25-1 and J usage is TRBJ2-5; TCRdb's assignment of TRBD1 cannot be checked, as there is no DNA. Looked up from germline, CDR1 is MGHDK and CDR2 is SYGVNS. This CDR3 region has 15 residues. The CDR3 is CASSEVTGVRETQYF. The full variable domain, its missing parts supplied by reference TRBV25-1 and TRBJ2-5, is EADIYQTPRYLVIGTGKKITLECSQTMGHDKMYWYQQDPGMELHLIHYSYGVNSTEKGDLSSESTVSRIRTEHFPLTLESARPSHTSQYLCASSEVTGVRETQYFGPGTRLLVL.

V and J are TRBV12-3 or TRBV12-4 and TRBJ2-1; with no DNA, the TCRdb D assignment of TRBD2 cannot be verified. This CDR3 has 15 amino acids. CDR3: CASRGIAGGDNEQFF.

This chain uses TRBV6-5 with TRBJ2-7; TCRdb's D call of TRBD2 is untestable without DNA. There are 13 residues in the CDR3. Germline lookup yields CDR1 MNHEY and CDR2 SVGAGI. CDR3 region: CASRPRTSGEQYF.

The chain uses TRBV3-1 and TRBJ2-4; the D call from TCRdb, TRBD1, cannot be confirmed without DNA. Per the germline V gene, CDR1 is LGHDT and CDR2 is YNNKEL (reference sequence). The CDR3 length is 16 residues. The CDR3 is CASSQGGILAKNIQYF.

The chain links TRBV2 to TRBJ2-5; the TCRdb call, TRBD2, lacks DNA for checking. The CDR3 sequence is 18 residues long. The germline V gene encodes CDR1 SNHLY and CDR2 FYNNEI. The chain's CDR3 is CASSGGGFLAGLEETQYF.

The CDR3: CASSLGMSGRADTQYF. The gene calls are TRBV5-1 and TRBJ2-3; TCRdb's assignment of TRBD2 cannot be checked, as there is no DNA. From germline, CDR1 is SGHRS and CDR2 YFSETQ. CDR3 length equals 16 residues.

The genes are TRBV7-6 and TRBJ2-1; TCRdb names TRBD1, which stays unverified in the absence of DNA. The CDR3 totals 16 residues. Germline V gene data show CDR1 as SGHVS and CDR2 as FNYEAQ. The CDR3 loop reads CASSSTGTLMGNEQFF.

CDR3 in amino acids: CASSLTGTANEQFF. The chain employs TRBV7-3 and TRBJ2-1; lacking DNA, the TRBD1 call made by TCRdb goes unchecked. The germline V gene has CDR1 SGHTA and CDR2 FQGTGA. This CDR3 spans 14 amino acids.

This chain uses TRBV7-8 with TRBJ1-6; there is no DNA to check the TCRdb D call of TRBD1. The CDR3 covers 14 residues. Germline V gene sequence: CDR1 SGHVS, CDR2 FQNEAQ. CDR3 region: CASSWDSQNSPLHF.

The CDR3 is CASSQGRRGLIAEAFF. The chain links TRBV3-1 to TRBJ1-1. Looked up from germline, CDR1 is LGHDT and CDR2 is YNNKEL (reference sequence). This CDR3 is built from 16 residues.

The chain employs TRBV5-1 and TRBJ1-2; TCRdb's D gene call, TRBD1, goes unchecked for lack of DNA. This CDR3 is built from 13 residues. CDR1 is SGHRS and CDR2 is YFSETQ in the germline V gene. CDR3 amino acids: CASSSAGTHGYTF.